This T cell receptor beta chain was captured in a study of blood T cells in healthy people across ages (dated by TCRdb to 2015 to 2017). Turning to the overall study: Template switching captured roughly one uniquely barcoded TCR beta cDNA molecule per two T cells in model experiments. The donors were divided into four age groups: young (average approximately 15 years), middle-aged (under 40), aged (approximately 62) and long-lived (around 80). To track age-related changes in TCR beta repertoire diversity, the study relied on deep sequencing normalized with unique cDNA molecular identifiers. To avoid experimental bias, donors of different ages were distributed randomly across sequencing lanes. The study analyzed two additional independent replicas of 1 million unique cDNA reads from the same blood draw for two donors, one aged 18 to 30 and one aged 80 or older.

Donors were 30 to 45 systemically healthy Caucasian individuals from Russia aged roughly 6 to 90 years. About 10 milliliters of peripheral blood were collected from each donor into EDTA-treated Vacutainer tubes. Ficoll-Paque density-gradient centrifugation was used to isolate PBMCs, with at least 6 million obtained per sample. Total RNA, at least 5 micrograms per sample, was extracted from PBMCs with Trizol reagent. Naive CD45RAhigh/CD27high T cell percentages were measured by flow cytometry on a PBMC aliquot from every donor. Details on this clonotype: No antigen is known for it. Base qualities are not at hand, and no much larger clone is one base apart.

Library preparation employed 5' RACE. Data came from an Illumina HiSeq 2500. A second PCR of roughly 6 to 11 cycles was run with a J-beta primer mix and a sample-barcoded 5' primer. Each TCR beta cDNA molecule received a unique molecular identifier from a template-switch 5' adaptor carrying 12 random nucleotides. Each sample yielded at least 3 million CDR3-containing paired-end reads. First-strand cDNA was synthesized from all RNA with the Mint cDNA synthesis kit, primed by a TRBC-specific oligonucleotide. All cDNA was treated with uracil-DNA glycosylase and then went through a first 18-cycle PCR with the universal primers M1SS and BC2_uni_R. The authors' analysis ran thus. Normalization of each sample was performed by random selection of 1 million high-quality reads, each carrying a distinct molecular identifier. Reads sharing molecular identifiers were discarded rather than binned into consensus sequences. CDR3 identification, clonotype clustering and error correction used MiTCR with a Q25 quality threshold and the strictest error-elimination algorithm. A nonparametric unseen species model with Euler transformation was used to estimate a lower bound on total TCR beta diversity. In TCRdb, the public reads were trimmed at Q25 with fastp and aligned with MiXCR, with productive beta chains retained. All rows with the same CDR3 protein become a single entry with the most common DNA and genes. The V and J calls shown here were made by TCRdb, not taken from the authors' results. For this sample there are about a million distinct CDR3 sequences; more than 30% appear just once. Under 15% of the sample lies in the top ten.

What the research found in general, with its limitations: Donor CMV infection status was unknown, potentially confounding age-related changes in expanded clonotypes. Observed TCR beta diversity per million T cells fell roughly linearly with age, and a significant reduction was already apparent by age roughly 40. Observed TCR beta diversity correlated strongly with the percentage of naive T cells measured by flow cytometry. Since profiling was done on bulk unsorted PBMCs, naive and antigen-experienced compartments could not be conclusively compared. Compared with the aged group, the long-lived group had more naive CD4+ T cells, fewer expanded clones and increased TCR diversity, suggesting age selection. Estimates of total diversity based on one million sequenced T cells were considered lower bounds and underestimates.

The germline V end is reduced by 1 base and the J end by 2 bases; junction bases left unmatched: 6. The cysteine opens and the phenylalanine closes a CDR3 of 16 amino acids. Only the CDR3 part of the read is kept: 48 bases, read in frame from the first base. Looking up the germline V gene (reference sequence) yields CDR1 SEHNR and CDR2 FQNEAQ. The clonotype originates from a man younger than 35 in good health. Sequencing was performed on blood. The rearrangement joined TRBV7-9 to TRBJ1-1; 8 middle bases align to TRBD1. The sequenced DNA is TGTGCCAGCAGCTTAGTACAGGGGGTCTACAACACTGAAGCTTTCTTT. The resulting protein is CASSLVQGVYNTEAFF.